The clone carrying this TCR beta chain was picked up one time. Individual cDNA molecules each received unique molecular identifiers attached to them. TCRdb re-analysed the 5' RACE reads in MiXCR, keeping a single row per CDR3 protein. The sample has 65,000 to 90,000 distinct CDR3 sequences; about 12% are singletons. The sample originates from a study of early T cells in non-severe SARS-CoV-2 infection. The specimen sequenced was whole blood. This receptor was taken from an adult who was a healthcare worker with PCR-confirmed SARS-CoV-2 infection or an uninfected control (not recorded which).

CDR3 in DNA: TGTGCCAGCAGTGAAGACGGCGAGCAGTACTTC. It translates to CASSEDGEQYF. The chain joins TRBV2 to TRBJ2-7, with D unresolved. The CDR3 spans 11 residues. Germline V lookup: CDR1 SNHLY, CDR2 FYNNEI. Trimming shortened V by 1 base and J by 6 bases, and 4 bases separated the two germline ends.